This T cell receptor (beta chain) was sequenced during a study of TIL therapy for anti-PD-1-resistant metastatic lung cancer. On the study more broadly: Tumors carried a median about 1.5 non-synonymous mutations per megabase.

Time point reported: pre-treatment sample, taken before nivolumab and TIL therapy. Stage 4 NSCLC adults joined between late 2017 and 2020. Overall study results and limits: After infusion, TIL clonotypes partly replaced peripheral T cells and declined over months. Patients were highly selected, enriched for treatment-naive, never-smoker and oncogene-addicted cases.

The libraries were made with immunoSEQ v3. Clones were sequenced by immunoSEQ multiplex PCR, and TCRdb holds only the in-frame ones, with some missing. The repertoire holds 35,000 or so clones, 73% seen once, with 4.5% to 7% in the top ten. This clone turned up a few times. Antigen unknown. This specimen was blood, taken at baseline. This TCR was recovered from a person between 25 and 80 years old with non-small cell lung cancer.

CDR3 coding DNA: TGCGCCAGCAGCCAAGGAGTTAGCGGGGCCCCTTGGGTTGGACCGCAGTATTTT. This codes for CASSQGVSGAPWVGPQYF. This sequence joins TRBV4-3 and TRBJ2-3; 8 nucleotides align to TRBD2. The CDR3 length is 18 residues. The V gene's germline CDR1 is LGHNA and CDR2 YSLEER. V gave up 1 base and J gave up 10 bases; unmatched junction bases: 19.